These T cell receptor beta chains were read from a single sample in a study of blood T cells in healthy people across ages. One entry per CDR3 protein results from TCRdb running MiXCR on the 5' RACE reads. In the table there are around 1,000,000 distinct CDR3 sequences, about 25% of which are singletons. The same sample was also used in a study of T cells of mothers and their children.

The sample was blood. These receptors were collected from a girl aged 2-10 years in good health. Each CDR3 is given with its conserved first and last residue. D genes are given only for firm matches. Clone size is given for some rows only: seen once, a few or many times, or a class if the clone is expanded.

size	V	J	D	CDR3	DNA
.	TRBV7-3	TRBJ2-3	TRBD2	CASSFGRARTDTQYF	TGTGCCAGCAGCTTCGGGAGGGCCCGCACAGATACGCAGTATTTT
.	TRBV7-9	TRBJ2-7	TRBD1	CASSPIPTGDGEQYF	TGTGCCAGCAGCCCAATCCCAACAGGGGACGGCGAGCAGTACTTC
.	TRBV2	TRBJ2-5	.	CASCLLQAQETQYF	TGTGCCAGCTGCCTGTTACAGGCACAAGAGACCCAGTACTTC
few	TRBV24-1	TRBJ2-1	.	CATSDFSVGDNEQFF	TGTGCCACCAGTGATTTTAGTGTGGGGGACAATGAGCAGTTCTTC
.	TRBV20-1	TRBJ2-1	.	CSARASEYNEQFF	TGCAGTGCTAGAGCCTCGGAGTACAATGAGCAGTTCTTC
few	TRBV12-3/TRBV12-4	TRBJ2-7	TRBD2	CASSLSASGLLYEQYF	TGTGCCAGCAGTTTAAGTGCTAGCGGGTTACTTTACGAGCAGTACTTC
.	TRBV7-3	TRBJ2-6	.	CASSLRMFWEKDRSGANVLTF	TGTGCCAGCAGCTTAAGGATGTTTTGGGAGAAAGACCGCTCTGGGGCCAACGTCCTGACTTTC
.	TRBV7-8	TRBJ2-7	TRBD1	CASSLGTTGNYEQYF	TGTGCCAGCAGCCTCGGAACGACAGGGAACTACGAGCAGTACTTC
.	TRBV4-1	TRBJ1-2	.	CASSQDPGNNYGYTF	TGCGCCAGCAGCCAAGATCCCGGGAACAACTATGGCTACACCTTC
few	TRBV2	TRBJ1-2	.	CASNPREGNGYTF	TGTGCCAGCAATCCCCGGGAAGGGAATGGCTACACCTTC
few	TRBV24-1	TRBJ1-6	.	CATRAAGADSPLHF	TGTGCCACGCGTGCGGCGGGGGCGGATTCACCCCTCCACTTT
few	TRBV7-9	TRBJ1-6	TRBD1	CASSPGTDNSPLHF	TGTGCCAGCAGCCCCGGGACAGATAATTCACCCCTCCACTTT
few	TRBV20-1	TRBJ2-7	.	CSARPLDTLPYEQYF	TGCAGTGCTAGGCCCCTGGACACCCTTCCCTACGAGCAGTACTTC
.	TRBV7-9	TRBJ2-1	.	CASQKSYNEQFF	TGTGCCAGCCAGAAGTCCTACAATGAGCAGTTCTTC
.	TRBV12-3/TRBV12-4	TRBJ2-1	TRBD1	CASRPGDSPSYNEQFF	TGTGCCAGCAGACCCGGGGACAGCCCCTCCTACAATGAGCAGTTCTTC
.	TRBV29-1	TRBJ2-1	.	CSVETTYNEQFF	TGCAGCGTTGAAACCACCTACAATGAGCAGTTCTTC
.	TRBV3-1	TRBJ2-7	.	CASSQDSWGTEQYF	TGTGCCAGCAGCCAAGATTCTTGGGGAACCGAGCAGTACTTC
.	TRBV4-3	TRBJ2-3	TRBD2	CASSQERGLAGIDTQYF	TGCGCCAGCAGCCAAGAGAGAGGACTAGCGGGGATAGATACGCAGTATTTT
.	TRBV14	TRBJ2-5	.	CASSEPLAERPAETQYF	TGTGCCAGCAGCGAGCCTTTAGCTGAGAGGCCGGCAGAGACCCAGTACTTC
few	TRBV5-1	TRBJ2-6	.	CASRQTMSSGANVLTF	TGCGCCAGCAGACAGACAATGAGCTCTGGGGCCAACGTCCTGACTTTC
.	TRBV25-1	TRBJ1-2	.	CASSDQPGYGYTF	TGTGCCAGCAGTGACCAGCCGGGATATGGCTACACCTTC
.	TRBV6-2/TRBV6-3	TRBJ1-1	.	CASKFPNTEAFF	TGTGCCAGCAAGTTCCCGAACACTGAAGCTTTCTTT
few	TRBV5-1	TRBJ1-1	.	CASTDDDDTEAFF	TGCGCCAGCACAGATGACGATGACACTGAAGCTTTCTTT
.	TRBV18	TRBJ1-5	TRBD1	CASSLNGTGKNQPQHF	TGTGCCAGCTCACTAAATGGGACAGGGAAAAATCAGCCCCAGCATTTT
few	TRBV6-5	TRBJ2-1	.	CASSYGAANEQFF	TGTGCCAGCAGTTACGGGGCAGCCAATGAGCAGTTCTTC
few	TRBV4-2	TRBJ2-3	TRBD2	CAGSHYSGTSGADTQYF	TGTGCCGGCAGCCATTACTCCGGGACTAGCGGGGCAGATACGCAGTATTTT
few	TRBV4-1	TRBJ1-2	.	CANSQEARVSGYTF	TGCGCCAACAGCCAAGAGGCCAGGGTATCTGGCTACACCTTC
few	TRBV11-3	TRBJ1-3	TRBD1	CASSAWTGSTGNTIYF	TGTGCCAGCAGCGCCTGGACAGGCTCGACTGGAAACACCATATATTTT
few	TRBV20-1	TRBJ2-4	TRBD1	CSAISGDSQNIQYF	TGCAGTGCTATTTCCGGGGACAGCCAAAACATTCAGTACTTC
.	TRBV7-8	TRBJ2-5	TRBD2	CASSEEQRWGGRETQYF	TGTGCCAGCAGCGAAGAGCAGCGGTGGGGGGGGAGGGAGACCCAGTACTTC
few	TRBV29-1	TRBJ2-3	.	CSVDEGGRTDTQYF	TGCAGCGTTGACGAGGGGGGACGCACAGATACGCAGTATTTT
few	TRBV10-3	TRBJ2-5	.	CAIGTEGTEQYF	TGTGCCATCGGAACGGAAGGGACTGAGCAGTACTTC
.	TRBV18	TRBJ2-1	.	CASSPPGRENEQFF	TGTGCCAGCTCACCACCGGGCAGGGAGAATGAGCAGTTCTTC
.	TRBV6-5	TRBJ2-1	.	CASSQGLTNEQFF	TGTGCCAGCAGTCAGGGACTCACCAATGAGCAGTTCTTC
few	TRBV6-5	TRBJ2-5	TRBD2	CASSYSGTSEETQYF	TGTGCCAGCAGTTACTCGGGGACTAGCGAAGAGACCCAGTACTTC
.	TRBV12-3/TRBV12-4	TRBJ1-3	TRBD1	CASSETGTAGNTIYF	TGTGCCAGCAGCGAAACCGGGACAGCTGGAAACACCATATATTTT